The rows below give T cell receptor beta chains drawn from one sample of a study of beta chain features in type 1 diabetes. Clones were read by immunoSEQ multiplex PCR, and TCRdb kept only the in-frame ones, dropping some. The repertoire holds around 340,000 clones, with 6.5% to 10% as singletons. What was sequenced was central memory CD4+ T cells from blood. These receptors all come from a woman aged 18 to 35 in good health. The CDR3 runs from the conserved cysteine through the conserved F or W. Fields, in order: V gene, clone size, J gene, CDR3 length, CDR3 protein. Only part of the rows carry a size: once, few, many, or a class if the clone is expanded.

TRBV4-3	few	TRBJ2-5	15	CASSQSPGRQETQYF
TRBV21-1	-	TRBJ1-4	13	CASSNALHGKLFF
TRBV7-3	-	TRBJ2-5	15	CASRSVSGFQETQYF
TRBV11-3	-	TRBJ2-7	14	CASSRTSGSYEQYF
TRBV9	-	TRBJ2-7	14	CASSVDPHGSEQYF
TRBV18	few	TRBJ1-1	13	CASSPDRAGMAFF
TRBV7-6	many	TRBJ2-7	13	CASSAGLNYEQYF
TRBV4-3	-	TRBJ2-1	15	CASSRERLVPNEQFF
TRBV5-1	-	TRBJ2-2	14	CASRLSGNTGELFF
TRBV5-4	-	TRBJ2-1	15	CASISTSGIGNEQFF
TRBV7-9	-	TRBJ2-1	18	CASSPNRGLAGGYNEQFF
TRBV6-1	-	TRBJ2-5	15	CASSDFPSGTQTQYF
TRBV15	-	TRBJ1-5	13	CATSRAIDQPQHF
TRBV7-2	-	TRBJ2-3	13	CASSLVGTDTQYF
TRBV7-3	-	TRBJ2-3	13	CASSLSVDQGQYF
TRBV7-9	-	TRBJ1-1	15	CASSFSGRGNTEAFF
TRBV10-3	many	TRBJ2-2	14	CAITGGGWTGELFF
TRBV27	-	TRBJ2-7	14	CASSYKREAYEQYF
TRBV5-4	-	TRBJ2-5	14	CASSLGTPQETQYF
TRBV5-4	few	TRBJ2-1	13	CASSIRVDNEQFF
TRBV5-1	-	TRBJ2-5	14	CASSAGLAEETQYF
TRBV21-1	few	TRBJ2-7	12	CASSFRTYEQYF
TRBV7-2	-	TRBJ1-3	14	CASSLGYSGNTIYF
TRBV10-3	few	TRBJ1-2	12	CAISVQEDGYTF
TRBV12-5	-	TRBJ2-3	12	CAPFPPFNTQYF
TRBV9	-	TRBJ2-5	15	CASSVGGQYQETQYF